The source of this T cell receptor beta chain is a study of T cells after yellow fever vaccination. A universal primer site and UMIs were added as TCR cDNA was made by 5'RACE template switching. Each CDR3 protein is one row after TCRdb ran MiXCR on the 5' RACE reads. The sample holds hundreds of thousands of distinct CDR3 sequences, roughly 13% seen once. V lost 1 base to trimming and J lost 5 bases, with 6 bases between them. Per germline, CDR1 SQVTM and CDR2 ANQGSEA. This CDR3 is 11 amino acids long. The specimen comprised PBMCs, sampled on the day of the yellow fever booster vaccination. The TCR comes from a man aged 30 to 39 who received the YFV17D yellow fever vaccine. This chain uses TRBV29-1 with TRBJ2-7, with unresolved D. DNA of the CDR3: TGCAGCGTTGAAGGGGTCCACGAGCAGTACTTC. Its protein product is CSVEGVHEQYF.